This TCR beta chain was identified during a study of CD8+ T cells in alopecia areata. Extraction and reverse transcription of RNA yielded cDNA as the sequencing template. TCRdb's copy holds only in-frame clones and misses some; the assay was immunoSEQ multiplex PCR. The table includes under 250,000 clones, approximately 61% detected once. This clone occurred a few times. There are 14 residues in the CDR3. The V end was cut by 6 bases, the J end by 2 bases, with 14 bases between. Germline V CDR1 and CDR2: SEHNR, FQNEAQ (reference sequence). This receptor was identified in a human donor with alopecia areata. The chain employs TRBV7-9 and TRBJ2-7; TRBD2 might be the D (6 bases). Sample: CD4+ T cells sorted from blood, taken at week 0. The chain's CDR3 is CASSPWGRTYEQYF. The CDR3 bases are TGTGCCAGCAGTCCCTGGGGGAGGACCTACGAGCAGTACTTC.